This T cell receptor (beta chain) emerged from a study of cytomegalovirus exposure and HLA in healthy donors. Regarding the study as a whole: In vitro data verified three CMV-associated chains as specific for CMV antigens.

PCR primers comprised 60 Vbeta and 13 Jbeta primers. In the authors' workflow: Counted up in a later analysis, unique TCR beta chains came to 65 million to 80 million, with around 9.9 million shared. Clones were read by immunoSEQ multiplex PCR, and TCRdb kept only the in-frame ones, dropping some. D and trimming come from the DNA, and the V and J calls and clone size come from that table. The table has about 84,000 clones, more than 80% seen once. Points on this clone: Its target is not known.

This CDR3 is 12 amino acids long. CDR1 and CDR2 from the germline V gene are SEHNR and FQNEAQ (reference sequence). V dropped 5 bases and J dropped 7 bases, with 10 bases sitting between them. Each donor was healthy, and each was a bone marrow donor. V gene TRBV7-9 combines with J gene TRBJ2-3; D gene ambiguous. The sequence was obtained from a man between 18 and 35 years old in good health and CMV-seronegative. The specimen was PBMCs. The CDR3: CASSPGFNTQYF. CDR3 nucleotides: TGTGCCAGCAGCCCCGGTTTTAATACGCAGTATTTT.